The 28 T cell receptor beta chains below were found in one sample sequenced in a study of blood T cells in healthy people across ages (dated by TCRdb to the mid-2010s). Library construction relied on 5' RACE. The listed sequencing device is Illumina HiSeq 2500. The second PCR ran for roughly 6 to 11 cycles and used a J-beta primer mix along with a sample-barcoded 5' primer. Through fastp at Q25 and MiXCR, TCRdb rebuilt clones from the public reads, retaining in-frame beta chains. Each entry merges the rows of one CDR3 protein and shows their most common DNA and genes. A total of about 760,000 distinct CDR3 sequences appear in this sample, roughly 25% of them only once. In total, the top ten clones hold 9.4% of the sample. This sample also appeared in a second study, on T cells of mothers and their children.

The sequencing sample was made of blood. These TCRs come from a boy younger than 18 in good health.

This clonotype was observed a few times. V usage is TRBV6-2 or TRBV6-3 and J usage is TRBJ2-3; D uncertain. This CDR3 spans 18 amino acids. V was pared by 0 bases and J by 1 base, with 17 bases between. Germline V gene sequence: CDR1 MNHEY, CDR2 SVGEGT. The CDR3 DNA sequence: TGTGCCAGCAGTTACTCACTGTCCGAACCATTGGGCACAGATACGCAGTATTTT. As protein: CASSYSLSEPLGTDTQYF.

The chain combines TRBV6-2 or TRBV6-3 with TRBJ2-5; no firm D call. Between the trimmed V and J ends, which lost 2 bases and 4 bases, there was a span of 5 bases. Looked up from germline, CDR1 is MNHEY and CDR2 is SVGEGT. The CDR3 is made up of 12 amino acids. The CDR3 DNA sequence: TGTGCCAGCAGTTACGTCGGAGAGACCCAGTACTTC. Its translation is CASSYVGETQYF.

J is TRBJ2-5 and V is TRBV29-1, with TRBD1 as a possible D gene (6 bases). The J call is uncertain, as TRBJ2-7 better fits the DNA end. The CDR3 is made up of 13 amino acids. Germline loops: CDR1 SQVTM, CDR2 ANQGSEA. CDR3 sequence: CSVAPGETYEQYF. The CDR3 region has the DNA TGCAGCGTTGCGCCAGGGGAAACCTACGAGCAGTACTTC.

The J gene is TRBJ2-7, the V gene TRBV11-2; D possibly matches TRBD1 or TRBD2 (5 bases each). CDR1 and CDR2 from the germline V gene are SGHAT and FQNNGV. Trimming cost V 5 bases and J 3 bases, with 14 bases left between them. The CDR3 has 14 amino acids. The CDR3 coding sequence is TGTGCCAGCAGCCCGGGACCGACAATCTACGAGCAGTACTTC. Residues: CASSPGPTIYEQYF.

The V gene is TRBV9, the J gene TRBJ2-3, with 8 bases fitting TRBD2. The CDR3 runs to 16 residues. Germline V gives CDR1 SGDLS, CDR2 YYNGEE. V was pared by 4 bases and J by 1 base, with 8 bases of the junction left unmatched. The CDR3 DNA reads TGTGCCAGCAGCCCATTGAGCGGGAGAGGCACAGATACGCAGTATTTT. It translates to CASSPLSGRGTDTQYF.

The CDR3 sequence is CASSAGGVETQYF. Written as DNA, the CDR3 is TGTGCCAGCAGCGCCGGTGGCGTTGAGACCCAGTACTTC. The chain combines TRBV9 with TRBJ2-5; D gene uncertain. The CDR3 totals 13 residues. Germline loops: CDR1 SGDLS, CDR2 YYNGEE. V lost 3 bases, J lost 5 bases, and 11 bases lay in between.

This clonotype was seen a few times. The chain recombines TRBV12-3 or TRBV12-4 with TRBJ1-1; D might be TRBD1 (5 bases). This CDR3 contains 13 residues. Trimming removed 6 bases at V and 7 bases at J, with 15 bases between. DNA for the CDR3: TGTGCCAGCAGACGACGCGGGGCACTTGAAGCTTTCTTT. Protein sequence: CASRRRGALEAFF.

This chain uses TRBV5-6 with TRBJ2-2, with D possibly TRBD1 on 6 matching bases. The V and J ends lost 1 base and 2 bases respectively, with 12 bases between them. Germline CDR1 is SGHDT and CDR2 is YYEEEE. The length of the CDR3 is 16 residues. The CDR3 DNA reads TGTGCCAGCAGCTTGTGGGGGACATACAACACCGGGGAGCTGTTTTTT. Translated: CASSLWGTYNTGELFF.

V is TRBV7-2 and J is TRBJ1-5; no clear D gene. The germline V gene has CDR1 SGHTA and CDR2 FQGNSA. The V end lost 4 bases, the J end lost 2 bases, and 9 bases lay between the germline ends. This CDR3 is 14 amino acids long. The CDR3 spells CASSSSGGNQPQHF. DNA of the CDR3: TGTGCCAGCAGCTCCTCCGGGGGCAATCAGCCCCAGCATTTT.

This clonotype was detected ten times or more. The rearrangement uses TRBV5-1 and TRBJ2-1; D is unclear. V was pared by 0 bases and J by 3 bases, with 10 bases between. The germline V gene encodes CDR1 SGHRS and CDR2 YFSETQ. The CDR3 consists of 15 residues. The CDR3 spells CASSLDSPIYNEQFF. The CDR3 nucleotides are TGCGCCAGCAGCTTGGACAGTCCGATCTACAATGAGCAGTTCTTC.

The chain uses TRBV20-1 and TRBJ2-1; D gene uncertain. V was pared by 2 bases and J by 9 bases, with 11 bases between. The germline gives CDR1 DFQATT, CDR2 SNEGSKA (reference sequence). The CDR3 contains 12 residues. The CDR3 loop reads CSARRLEFEQFF. For the CDR3, the DNA is TGCAGTGCTAGAAGGCTAGAGTTTGAGCAGTTCTTC.

This clonotype was detected a few times. The chain has TRBV9 and TRBJ2-6; possibly TRBD1 for D (5 bases). V gave up 4 bases and J gave up 1 base, with 18 bases separating them. Germline CDR1 reads SGDLS; CDR2 reads YYNGEE. The length of the CDR3 is 18 residues. CDR3 in DNA: TGTGCCAGCAGCTCAAACCTAATAAACAGGTCTGGGGCCAACGTCCTGACTTTC. It encodes CASSSNLINRSGANVLTF. Full variable domain (missing parts from reference TRBV9 and TRBJ2-6): DSGVTQTPKHLITATGQRVTLRCSPRSGDLSVYWYQQSLDQGLQFLIQYYNGEERAKGNILERFSAQQFPDLHSELNLSSLELGDSALYFCASSSNLINRSGANVLTFGAGSRLTVL.

This clonotype was counted between two and nine times. The rearrangement uses TRBV11-2 and TRBJ2-1, with TRBD2 matching over 15 bases. CDR1 and CDR2 (germline): SGHAT, FQNNGV. Trimming removed 4 bases from V and 5 bases from J; junction bases left unmatched: 15. The CDR3 length is 20 residues. The CDR3 loop is CASSSPGLAGGPYRNNEQFF. The DNA for the CDR3 is TGTGCCAGCAGCTCCCCGGGACTAGCGGGGGGTCCCTACAGAAACAATGAGCAGTTCTTC. Variable domain in full (rest from reference TRBV11-2 and TRBJ2-1): EAGVAQSPRYKIIEKRQSVAFWCNPISGHATLYWYQQILGQGPKLLIQFQNNGVVDDSQLPKDRFSAERLKGVDSTLKIQPAKLEDSAVYLCASSSPGLAGGPYRNNEQFFGPGTRLTVL.

The V gene is TRBV5-1, the J gene TRBJ2-3, with D unclear. The CDR3 spans 15 residues. The V gene's germline CDR1 is SGHRS and CDR2 YFSETQ. V shed 0 bases and J shed 6 bases, with 14 bases lying between them. CDR3 sequence: CASSLANFFGDTQYF. Here the CDR3 DNA reads TGCGCCAGCAGCTTGGCCAACTTCTTTGGGGATACGCAGTATTTT.

The table lists this clonotype with a few counts. The V and J genes are TRBV4-1 and TRBJ1-1; 7 bases match TRBD1. The germline V gene has CDR1 MGHRA and CDR2 YSYEKL. The CDR3 spans 21 residues. V lost 2 bases, J lost 1 base, and 22 bases stayed unmatched. The CDR3 loop is CASSQFFDREPGTVRNTEAFF. CDR3 nucleotides: TGCGCCAGCAGCCAATTCTTTGACAGGGAGCCTGGAACGGTCAGGAACACTGAAGCTTTCTTT.

CDR3 sequence: CASSKTVGMRGGGEQYF. In DNA form, the CDR3 reads TGTGCCAGCAGCAAAACGGTCGGGATGAGGGGGGGCGGTGAGCAGTACTTC. This chain connects TRBV21-1 to TRBJ2-1; the table's D gene call, TRBD1, was not cross checked with the DNA. The closer fit of TRBJ2-7 to the DNA end suggests the J call may be wrong. TRBV21-1 is annotated as a pseudogene. The CDR3 sequence is 17 residues long.

This clonotype was counted a few times. The chain uses TRBV12-3 or TRBV12-4 and TRBJ2-5; TRBD1 aligns across 7 bases. V shed 4 bases, J shed 5 bases, and the junction held 7 bases outside the gene matches. The CDR3 is made up of 14 amino acids. Written as DNA, the CDR3 is TGTGCCAGCAGTTCATCGACAGGGTTGGAGACCCAGTACTTC. Protein sequence: CASSSSTGLETQYF.

V usage is TRBV19 and J usage is TRBJ2-3, with D tentatively TRBD1 or TRBD2 (5 bases each). The CDR3 consists of 15 residues. Trimming removed 5 bases at V and 5 bases at J, with 17 bases between. Germline values: CDR1 LNHDA, CDR2 SQIVND (reference sequence). This CDR3 is CASSVGTSRQDTQYF. CDR3 DNA: TGTGCCAGTAGTGTCGGGACCTCGCGTCAAGATACGCAGTATTTT.

The rearrangement uses TRBV6-5 and TRBJ2-2; D not certain. CDR3 length: 15 residues. CDR1 is MNHEY and CDR2 is SVGAGI in the germline V gene. V gave up 2 bases and J gave up 1 base, with 8 bases separating them. The CDR3 sequence is CASSYAHKNTGELFF. The CDR3, as DNA: TGTGCCAGCAGTTACGCCCACAAGAACACCGGGGAGCTGTTTTTT.

The chain uses TRBV5-6 and TRBJ2-7; unclear D gene. Trimming pared 4 bases from V and 4 bases from J, leaving 15 bases between. CDR3 length equals 14 residues. Germline CDR1 reads SGHDT; CDR2 reads YYEEEE. CDR3 bases: TGTGCCAGCAGCATATGGACGGCAACGTACGAGCAGTACTTC. Residues: CASSIWTATYEQYF.

The chain recombines TRBV9 with TRBJ1-1, with 8 bases fitting TRBD1. The CDR3 extends over 16 amino acids. V was pared by 3 bases and J by 4 bases, with 11 bases of the junction left unmatched. Germline V gives CDR1 SGDLS, CDR2 YYNGEE. The CDR3 reads CASSDRDRTPGTEAFF. CDR3 coding DNA: TGTGCCAGCAGCGACCGGGACAGGACCCCGGGCACTGAAGCTTTCTTT.

In this sample, this clonotype turned up a few times. The chain joins TRBV7-2 to TRBJ1-5; D call uncertain. Deletions cut 7 bases from V and 6 bases from J, with 13 bases between. Germline loops: CDR1 SGHTA, CDR2 FQGNSA. The CDR3 consists of 13 residues. In nucleotides, the CDR3 is TGTGCCAGCACCAGCACCCTATCTCAGCCCCAGCATTTT. Translation: CASTSTLSQPQHF.

This clonotype was seen only a few times. The chain joins TRBV15 to TRBJ2-5, with 11 nucleotides matching TRBD2. The J call may be wrong; the DNA end is better matched by TRBJ2-1. The CDR3 sequence is 15 residues long. Looked up from germline, CDR1 is LNHNV and CDR2 is YYDKDF (reference sequence). CDR3 in amino acids: CATRETSGVLNEQFF. The CDR3 bases are TGTGCCACCAGGGAGACTAGCGGGGTTCTCAATGAGCAGTTCTTC.

The chain links TRBV4-2 to TRBJ2-5; no clear D. Gene TRBJ2-7 matches the end of the DNA better, so the J call may be wrong. The CDR3 covers 14 residues. From germline, CDR1 is LGHNA and CDR2 YNFKEQ. Written as DNA, the CDR3 is TGTGCCAGCAGCCAAGCGCTTTCTAGCTACGAGCAGTACTTC. It encodes CASSQALSSYEQYF.

The chain links TRBV28 to TRBJ2-5; 10 nucleotides line up with TRBD2. The J segment lost 2 bases and the V segment lost 3 bases, leaving 6 bases of the junction unmatched. This CDR3 contains 16 residues. CDR1 and CDR2 (germline): MDHEN, SYDVKM. In DNA, the CDR3 is TGTGCCAGCAGTTTTTTGGCTAGCGGGAGTCAAGAGACCCAGTACTTC. Protein sequence: CASSFLASGSQETQYF. Looking up the rest from reference TRBV28 and TRBJ2-5 gives the full variable domain: DVKVTQSSRYLVKRTGEKVFLECVQDMDHENMFWYRQDPGLGLRLIYFSYDVKMKEKGDIPEGYSVSREKKERFSLILESASTNQTSMYLCASSFLASGSQETQYFGPGTRLLVL.

CDR3 nucleotide sequence: TGTGCCAGCAGTTCCAGACAGGGCTATGGCTACACCTTC. Translation gives CASSSRQGYGYTF. The chain employs TRBV12-3 or TRBV12-4 and TRBJ1-2; 7 bases line up with TRBD1. The V segment lost 4 bases and the J segment 4 bases; nucleotides outside the gene matches: 3. The CDR3 loop spans 13 amino acids.

This clonotype was seen a few times. V gene TRBV12-3 or TRBV12-4 combines with J gene TRBJ2-3, with D possibly matching TRBD1 (6 bases). The CDR3 is 18 amino acids. V lost 5 bases and J 3 bases, leaving 24 bases between the germline ends. CDR3 sequence: CASSRITGRPGVTDTQYF. The CDR3 DNA sequence: TGTGCCAGCAGTCGTATTACGGGCCGGCCAGGGGTTACAGATACGCAGTATTTT.

The CDR3 DNA reads TGTGCCACCAATCCCAGTAACACAGATACGCAGTATTTT. Residues: CATNPSNTDTQYF. The rearrangement links TRBV24-1 to TRBJ2-3, with D hard to call. The CDR3 totals 13 residues. Germline values: CDR1 KGHDR, CDR2 SFDVKD. V was trimmed by 8 bases and J by 2 bases, leaving 10 bases between them.